The rows below give T cell receptor beta chains drawn from one sample of a study of control samples from healthy donors and cancer patients. Some clones are missing from TCRdb's copy, which holds only in-frame ones; the method was immunoSEQ multiplex PCR. The sample carries 120,000 or so clones, 85% to 90% recorded once. Specimen: PBMCs. The receptors stem from a woman aged 60 to 75 with lung cancer. The CDR3 runs from the conserved cysteine through the conserved F or W. Not every row has a clone size; where given, it reads once, few, many or a size class.

cdr3_length j_call v_call clone_size cdr3_aa
16 TRBJ1-3 TRBV6-5 . CASSYTQVTSGNTIYF
15 TRBJ1-5 TRBV9 . CASSGMGGLSQPQHF
13 TRBJ2-3 TRBV6-5 . CASSSPLISAQYF
15 TRBJ1-1 TRBV6-5 . CASSSLIRENTEAFF
16 TRBJ2-7 TRBV7-9 . CASSSRTGGLSYEQYF
15 TRBJ2-3 TRBV5-1 few CASSFTGGTTDTQYF
16 TRBJ2-6 TRBV14 . CASSQMKGPGANVLTF
11 TRBJ2-7 TRBV20-1 . CSASQGYEQYF
17 TRBJ2-3 TRBV9 . CASSVDVGGGSTDTQYF
15 TRBJ1-3 TRBV4-3 . CASSQDVGSGNTIYF
15 TRBJ2-5 TRBV5-6 . CASSLPGGNQETQYF
14 TRBJ2-3 TRBV7-2 . CASSSGNPTDTQYF
13 TRBJ1-1 TRBV7-9 few CASSLSGGTEAFF
15 TRBJ1-1 TRBV3-1/TRBV3-2 . CASSQGGTGNTEAFF
16 TRBJ1-5 TRBV27 . CASSGQGTVSNQPQHF
15 TRBJ2-1 TRBV7-9 once CASSPSRGVYNEQFF
12 TRBJ2-5 TRBV19 . CASSTQGETQYF
14 TRBJ2-1 TRBV7-9 . CASSLEGGRGEQFF
16 TRBJ2-2 TRBV23-1 . CASSHSRGARAGELFF
14 TRBJ1-5 TRBV27 once CASSLVGGNQPQHF
13 TRBJ2-1 TRBV30 few CAWSRQTDQEQFF
17 TRBJ1-2 TRBV6-6 . CASSPPTPRQTNYGYTF
15 TRBJ1-3 TRBV18 . CASSTGQSSGNTIYF
18 TRBJ1-5 TRBV4-2 . CASSQEWSVAAGNQPQHF
16 TRBJ1-5 TRBV4-1 . CASSQDGGLGNQPQHF
14 TRBJ2-7 TRBV20-1 . CSASLGTTGYEQYF
13 TRBJ1-2 TRBV27 once CASSFIGGDGYTF
14 TRBJ1-5 TRBV19 . CASNPALPNQPQHF
13 TRBJ2-3 TRBV29-1 . CSVEEGPTDTQYF
14 TRBJ1-6 TRBV3-1/TRBV3-2 . CASSPDRGVSPLHF
16 TRBJ2-2 TRBV24-1 . CATGDTSGTNTGELFF
14 TRBJ2-1 TRBV13 once CASSYLLSYNEQFF
13 TRBJ1-2 TRBV30 . CAWRTPGVHGYTF
14 TRBJ1-2 TRBV5-4 few CASSLPTGIYGYTF
23 TRBJ2-1 TRBV23-1 . CASPFGANRRARMSSSTENEQFF
16 TRBJ2-7 TRBV13 . CASSPSDAADRYEQYF
11 TRBJ1-2 TRBV29-1 . CSALYGYGYTF
12 TRBJ2-3 TRBV5-1 . CASSSKGDTQYF
14 TRBJ2-7 TRBV5-4 . CATFSGPTALKQYF
12 TRBJ2-3 TRBV12-3/TRBV12-4 . CATLLSTDTQYF
17 TRBJ2-7 TRBV4-2 . CASSQEASGGFSYEQYF
16 TRBJ1-6 TRBV19 . CASNTGQGVNNSPLHF
14 TRBJ1-1 TRBV12-5 . CASGQTMLGTEAFF
15 TRBJ2-1 TRBV11-3 . CASSLAGQAYNEQFF
14 TRBJ1-4 TRBV28 . CASSLTGGNEKLFF
12 TRBJ2-7 TRBV12-3/TRBV12-4 . CASSRVDYEQYF
13 TRBJ2-3 TRBV5-4 . CASSLYATDTQYF
16 TRBJ2-7 TRBV3-1/TRBV3-2 few CASSPLSGTGTYEQYF
14 TRBJ1-2 TRBV19 . CASTDGASNYGYTF
15 TRBJ1-1 TRBV2 . CASSALGGGNTEAFF
15 TRBJ1-2 TRBV27 . CASSDARDRVYGYTF
14 TRBJ1-2 TRBV5-6 . CASSLGTLLYGYTF
16 TRBJ1-5 TRBV19 . CASSPTGGWNNQPQHF
13 TRBJ2-6 TRBV11-3 . CASSRAGANVLTF
16 TRBJ2-1 TRBV6-6 . CASSYSLLSSYNEQFF
14 TRBJ1-2 TRBV6-6 . CASSYSNYPTGYTF
12 TRBJ1-2 TRBV11-2 . CASSLSDGGSTF
16 TRBJ2-2 TRBV7-2 . CASSKGTGYNTGELFF
16 TRBJ1-2 TRBV6-5 . CASSSHRDRVGYGYTF
15 TRBJ2-1 TRBV5-1 . CASSLGYKTGNEQFF